Here is one T cell receptor beta chain with its context. V dropped 8 bases and J dropped 6; count of bases not matched to a gene: 12. The germline gives CDR1 LNHDA, CDR2 SQIVND (reference sequence). The CDR3 spans 15 residues. The data derive from a study of blood T cell repertoires in COVID-19. In assigning cohorts, the study relied on participant-reported clinical history. Method: immunoSEQ multiplex PCR; TCRdb's copy keeps in-frame clones and lacks some. Of 490,000 or so clones in the sample, 75% to 90% were seen once. J is TRBJ1-2 and V is TRBV19; 10 bases align to TRBD1. The sequence was collected from a woman between 55 and 75 years old who had recovered from COVID-19. Sequencing was performed on PBMCs or T cells enriched from blood (not recorded which). The CDR3 sequence is CASPRGQGNKDGYTF. The CDR3 DNA sequence: TGTGCCAGTCCCCGGGGACAGGGGAACAAGGATGGCTACACCTTC.